The sequence of this TCR beta chain was determined in a study of T-cell memory formation after mild COVID-19 (dated by TCRdb to the early 2020s). About the full investigation: Most TCR sequence clusters were specific to one of the two donors. In two donors, T-cell clones that expanded and contracted after mild COVID-19 were tracked by sequencing TCRalpha and TCRbeta repertoires over time. The cohort was made up of two young adult volunteers, one female and one male, who were previously healthy. Points the paper makes about the study in general: SARS-CoV-2 specificity of the second-wave clones peaking on day 37 was not confirmed. The study covered only a couple of mild cases, and larger cohorts including severe cases with pre-infection samples were considered necessary. Contracting CD4+ clones were located mainly in the CM and EM memory subsets, whereas CD8+ clones were found to be enriched in EMRA. Clones that contracted from day 15 to 85 showed balanced CD4/CD8 phenotypes, whereas a second wave of clones that expanded from day 15 to 37 leaned towards CD4+. The detection of some responding clones in pre-infection memory suggests that pre-existing cross-reactive memory T cells joined the SARS-CoV-2 response.

Trimming at the junction amounts to 8 bases on V and 4 bases on J, and the germline ends lie 9 bases apart. From the cysteine through the phenylalanine, the CDR3 covers 12 amino acids. The CDR3 DNA has 36 bases and is translated from base 1. Looking up the germline V gene yields CDR1 MNHEY and CDR2 SVGAGI. Sequencing instrument: Illumina NovaSeq 6000. cDNA libraries for TCRalpha and TCRbeta were prepared by 5'RACE using constant-segment primers, with sample barcodes and unique molecular identifiers added. RNA was extracted from every sample with Trizol reagent. Library amplification was performed in two PCR steps, and a second sample barcode and Illumina TruSeq adapters were introduced in the second step. Sequencing of the libraries was done on an Illumina NovaSeq, producing 2 x 150 bp paired-end reads. The authors processed their data as follows. Reads were demultiplexed and collapsed into UMI-guided consensus sequences with migec v1.2.7. Using mixcr v2.1.11, UMI consensuses were aligned to TRA and TRB V and J templates and then assembled into clonotypes. A clonotype was counted as expanded or contracted only if both edgeR and NoisET called the change significant, with noise models trained on biological replicates. For edgeR calls, a false discovery rate-adjusted p below 0.01 and a log2 fold-change threshold of 1 were applied. PCA with hierarchical clustering of max-normalized trajectories of the 1000 most abundant clonotypes was used as exploratory dynamics analysis. The CD4 or CD8 phenotype of responding clones was assigned using the separately sequenced CD4+ and CD8+ repertoires. The public reads were run again by TCRdb, first through fastp at Q25 and then through MiXCR, and only productive beta chains were kept. Every entry covers one CDR3 protein and lists the most common genes and DNA from its rows. What appears here as the V and J calls and clone size reflects TCRdb's work, not the paper's. The sample has 350,000 to 500,000 distinct CDR3 sequences on record, roughly 17% of them singletons. The ten largest account for 20% to 25% of the sample.

Ficoll-Paque density gradient centrifugation was used to isolate PBMCs. In this sample, this clonotype turned up many times. Its recognized antigen is unknown. Base qualities are not recorded, but no much larger clone differs from it by a single base. The chain is assembled from TRBV6-5 and TRBJ2-1; 6 matching bases give a weak D call of TRBD1. The material sequenced was PBMCs or a T cell subset sorted from them (not recorded which). This clonotype originated in a young man who had mild COVID-19 (a few samples of this study predate the infection). The sample titles of this study are shuffled in the database, so cell type and time point are left out; the donor was told from shared clones. CDR3 reads: CASRDTYNEQFF. The nucleotide sequence is given as TGTGCCAGCCGGGACACGTACAATGAGCAGTTCTTC.